This T cell receptor (beta chain) was observed in a study of blood T cell repertoires in COVID-19. Study context: Whether acute or convalescent, the COVID-19 samples came from the United States, Italy and Spain. In each case, the material was cDNA or gDNA derived from T cells, B-cell-depleted T cells, or PBMCs.

Per the authors' pipeline: Estimation of nucleated cell counts relied on the amplification of reference gene primers. The table came from immunoSEQ multiplex PCR; TCRdb's copy has only in-frame clones and leaves some out. V and J calls plus clone size are reproduced from that table; the DNA served to infer D and trimming. The sample lists about 210,000 clones; approximately 85% were seen once. The sample comprised peripheral blood. The origin of this receptor is a woman aged 70-85 years with COVID-19, enrolled during active disease.

CDR3 residues: CATSTASGGPTGSYNEQFF. The CDR3 DNA is TGTGCCACCAGTACGGCTAGCGGGGGGCCCACGGGTTCCTACAATGAGCAGTTCTTC. The chain has TRBV24-1 and TRBJ2-1, with 11 bases fitting TRBD2. The CDR3 is 19 amino acids. After removal of 6 bases from V and 1 base from J, the junction contained 13 bases not matched to a gene. Per the germline V gene, CDR1 is KGHDR and CDR2 is SFDVKD.